Listed below are T cell receptor beta chains from one sample, sequenced in a study of CD4 T cells in relation to SARS-CoV-2 and coronaviruses. TCRdb's copy holds only in-frame clones and misses some; the assay was immunoSEQ multiplex PCR. Among approximately 18,000 clones listed, roughly 82% were seen once. Their specific antigens are unknown. The sample taken for sequencing was CD4+ T cells from PBMCs, cultured in vitro. The receptors were gathered from a human donor in good health. The CDR3 runs from the conserved cysteine through the conserved F or W. A D gene is named only where the DNA matches it firmly. Rows may omit the clone size; those that give it use once, few, many or a size class.

clone size	D gene	J gene	V gene	CDR3 protein	CDR3 DNA
few	-	TRBJ1-4	TRBV2	CASSVLDGEKLFF	TGTGCCAGCAGTGTCCTGGACGGCGAAAAACTGTTTTTT
-	-	TRBJ2-6	TRBV4-3	CASSPYRTSGANVLTF	TGCGCCAGCAGCCCCTATAGGACTTCTGGGGCCAACGTCCTGACTTTC
-	-	TRBJ2-2	TRBV3-1/TRBV3-2	CASSLRLVDGELFF	TGTGCCAGCAGCCTAAGACTAGTTGACGGGGAGCTGTTTTTT
-	-	TRBJ2-1	TRBV2	CASSGAIRSYNEQFF	TGTGCCAGCAGTGGGGCTATCCGCTCCTACAATGAGCAGTTCTTC
-	-	TRBJ2-3	TRBV30	CAWEEGRWTDTQYF	TGTGCCTGGGAGGAGGGGAGGTGGACAGATACGCAGTATTTT
few	-	TRBJ2-2	TRBV9	CASSGGRGTGELFF	TGTGCCAGCAGCGGGGGGAGGGGGACCGGGGAGCTGTTTTTT
few	TRBD1	TRBJ1-1	TRBV12-5	CASGLVPGTGAAFF	TGTGCTAGTGGTTTGGTACCCGGGACAGGGGCTGCTTTCTTT
-	-	TRBJ2-5	TRBV18	CASSPAMVGQETQYF	TGTGCCAGCTCACCAGCGATGGTGGGGCAAGAGACCCAGTACTTC
-	-	TRBJ2-7	TRBV2	CASSEITGYEQYF	TGTGCCAGCAGTGAAATAACAGGCTACGAGCAGTACTTC
-	-	TRBJ1-6	TRBV7-2	CASSLAVGDSPLHF	TGTGCCAGCAGCTTAGCCGTGGGGGATTCACCCCTCCACTTT
-	TRBD1	TRBJ1-2	TRBV25-1	CASSELQGIRVRYGYTF	TGTGCCAGCAGTGAATTACAGGGGATTAGAGTTAGGTATGGCTACACCTTC
-	-	TRBJ1-4	TRBV18	CASSPRKTEEKLFF	TGTGCCAGCTCACCGCGGAAAACCGAGGAAAAACTGTTTTTT
few	-	TRBJ1-6	TRBV18	CASSPGDGSYNSPLHF	TGTGCCAGCTCACCTGGGGATGGATCCTATAATTCACCCCTCCACTTT
-	-	TRBJ1-2	TRBV10-2	CASSDSNYGYTF	TGCGCCAGCAGTGACAGTAACTATGGCTACACCTTC
-	-	TRBJ2-5	TRBV18	CASSPLGSKETQYF	TGTGCCAGCTCACCTTTAGGCAGTAAAGAGACCCAGTACTTC
-	TRBD2	TRBJ2-5	TRBV4-3	CASSQNPSGGAAETQYF	TGCGCCAGCAGCCAAAATCCAAGCGGGGGGGCCGCGGAGACCCAGTACTTC
-	-	TRBJ1-1	TRBV15	CATSRDFVGREAFF	TGTGCCACCAGCAGAGATTTTGTTGGGCGGGAAGCTTTCTTT
-	-	TRBJ2-3	TRBV7-2	CASSFGASSTDTQYF	TGTGCCAGCAGCTTCGGCGCGTCTAGCACAGATACGCAGTATTTT
once	TRBD2	TRBJ2-5	TRBV5-1	CASSLDSGQETQYF	TGCGCCAGCAGCCTGGATAGCGGGCAAGAGACCCAGTACTTC
-	TRBD2	TRBJ2-7	TRBV6-1	CASSEVHSGSYF	TGTGCCAGCAGTGAAGTGCATAGCGGGAGTTACTTC
few	-	TRBJ2-1	TRBV3-1/TRBV3-2	CASRVRDSPWDEQFF	TGTGCCAGCAGGGTGCGGGACTCCCCCTGGGATGAGCAGTTCTTC
few	-	TRBJ1-2	TRBV4-1	CASSRESGGVLNYGYTF	TGCGCCAGCAGCCGAGAGTCTGGGGGGGTCTTAAACTATGGCTACACCTTC
-	TRBD2	TRBJ2-1	TRBV5-4	CASSSLAGGMNEQFF	TGTGCCAGCAGCTCACTAGCGGGAGGGATGAATGAGCAGTTCTTC
-	-	TRBJ2-2	TRBV30	CAWGYSSLGGELFF	TGTGCCTGGGGATATTCCTCTTTGGGCGGGGAGCTGTTTTTT
-	TRBD1	TRBJ1-2	TRBV19	CASSIGTGYESYTF	TGTGCCAGTAGTATTGGGACAGGGTACGAAAGCTACACCTTC
-	-	TRBJ1-5	TRBV2	CASRATGLLNQPQHF	TGTGCCAGCAGGGCGACAGGTTTGCTCAATCAGCCCCAGCATTTT
-	-	TRBJ2-1	TRBV30	CAWSLGEVNNEQFF	TGTGCCTGGAGTCTGGGGGAGGTCAACAATGAGCAGTTCTTC
-	-	TRBJ1-5	TRBV7-9	CASSPGAASNQPQHF	TGTGCCAGCAGCCCCGGGGCAGCTAGCAATCAGCCCCAGCATTTT
-	TRBD1	TRBJ1-1	TRBV27	CASSLRALGQGPITEAFF	TGTGCCAGCAGTTTACGAGCTTTGGGACAGGGGCCCATCACTGAAGCTTTCTTT
-	-	TRBJ2-7	TRBV12-5	CASGETSYEQYF	TGTGCTAGTGGGGAGACAAGCTACGAGCAGTACTTC
-	-	TRBJ2-5	TRBV6-5	CASSLQATHETQYF	TGTGCCAGCAGTTTACAGGCGACCCACGAGACCCAGTACTTC
-	TRBD2	TRBJ2-2	TRBV4-3	CASSQERIAGETGELFF	TGCGCCAGCAGCCAAGAAAGAATAGCGGGAGAGACCGGGGAGCTGTTTTTT
-	-	TRBJ1-1	TRBV29-1	CSARPLNTEAFF	TGCAGCGCACGACCGCTGAACACTGAAGCTTTCTTT
once	-	TRBJ2-1	TRBV18	CASSGTRDSEQFF	TGTGCCAGCTCTGGAACCAGGGACTCCGAGCAGTTCTTC
-	-	TRBJ2-5	TRBV5-5	CASSLVPTAAQETQYF	TGTGCCAGCAGCTTGGTCCCGACAGCCGCCCAAGAGACCCAGTACTTC
-	-	TRBJ2-7	TRBV5-1	CASSPSRGKTIYEQYF	TGCGCCAGCAGCCCTTCCCGGGGAAAAACCATATACGAGCAGTACTTC
-	TRBD2	TRBJ2-5	TRBV2	CASSSVSGSQTQYF	TGTGCCAGCAGTTCGGTTAGCGGGTCCCAGACCCAGTACTTC
-	TRBD1	TRBJ1-1	TRBV2	CASSITGANTEAFF	TGTGCCAGCAGTATAACAGGGGCGAACACTGAAGCTTTCTTT
-	-	TRBJ2-2	TRBV14	CASSQTGFGELFF	TGTGCCAGCAGCCAAACCGGGTTCGGGGAGCTGTTTTTT
-	-	TRBJ1-4	TRBV6-5	CASRTGGASEKLFF	TGTGCCAGCAGAACCGGAGGGGCCAGTGAAAAACTGTTTTTT
-	TRBD1	TRBJ2-7	TRBV13	CASRDNRGAYEQYF	TGTGCCAGCAGAGACAACAGGGGGGCGTACGAGCAGTACTTC
-	TRBD1	TRBJ2-1	TRBV4-3	CASSPQQGLGASEQFF	TGCGCCAGCAGCCCCCAACAGGGGCTCGGGGCGAGTGAGCAGTTCTTC
-	TRBD2	TRBJ2-1	TRBV19	CASRLAGPSYNEQFF	TGTGCCAGCAGACTAGCGGGACCTTCCTACAATGAGCAGTTCTTC
-	-	TRBJ1-2	TRBV2	CASKSTMNPHGYTF	TGTGCCAGCAAGTCGACTATGAACCCCCATGGCTACACCTTC
-	-	TRBJ1-5	TRBV7-2	CASSLDPKGPQHF	TGTGCCAGCAGCTTAGACCCAAAGGGGCCCCAGCATTTT
-	-	TRBJ1-6	TRBV27	CASASGSSYNSPLHF	TGTGCCAGCGCCTCGGGGAGCTCCTATAATTCACCCCTCCACTTT
-	-	TRBJ1-6	TRBV30	CAWSVGSPLHF	TGTGCCTGGAGTGTGGGTTCACCCCTCCACTTT